This TCR beta chain derives from a study of technical replicates of blood from a handful of donors. Trimming removed 4 bases from V and 0 bases from J, with 12 bases in between. In germline, CDR1 is SGHDN, CDR2 FVKESK. This CDR3 is 15 amino acids long. Assay used: immunoSEQ multiplex PCR; TCRdb lists only in-frame clones, some missing. The table includes about 100,000 clones, approximately 95% detected once. The chain recombines TRBV14 with TRBJ1-1; tentatively, D is TRBD1 (6 bases). The sequence was collected from a human donor in good health. Sequencing was carried out using T cells isolated from PBMCs. CDR3 sequence: CASSRTGRMNTEAFF. CDR3 in DNA: TGTGCCAGCAGCCGTACAGGGCGTATGAACACTGAAGCTTTCTTT.